The rows below give T cell receptor beta chains drawn from one sample of a study of cytomegalovirus exposure and HLA in healthy donors. Profiled with immunoSEQ multiplex PCR; TCRdb holds only in-frame clones, not every one. The sample shows 70,000 to 100,000 clones, 67% of them seen only once. Sequenced material: PBMCs. All receptors derive from a woman between 50 and 59 years old in good health and CMV-seropositive. Both conserved end residues are trimmed from each CDR3. Some rows mark clone size as missing; the rest say once, few, many or name a class of expanded clone.

V	size	J	CDR3
TRBV4-1	NA	TRBJ1-5	ASSQDRQGGQPQH
TRBV6-6	few	TRBJ1-4	ASSYPQGGEKLF
TRBV7-3	once	TRBJ2-7	ASSQGQGNNEQY
TRBV7-6	few	TRBJ1-4	ASSSGASNEKLF
TRBV7-8	NA	TRBJ2-1	ASSKTGLLYNEQF
TRBV7-8	NA	TRBJ2-4	ASSLLLENIQY
TRBV5-1	NA	TRBJ2-1	ASSPWAGNEQF
TRBV19	NA	TRBJ1-4	ASTLQGGGYEKLF
TRBV4-1	NA	TRBJ1-5	ASSQDSTADPQH
TRBV29-1	NA	TRBJ2-1	SVGSSGGGSYNEQF
TRBV6-6	NA	TRBJ1-2	ASTRTDLYGYT
TRBV7-2	few	TRBJ2-3	ASSLAGGGGTDTQY
TRBV19	NA	TRBJ1-1	ASRKGGVENTEAF
TRBV28	NA	TRBJ1-2	ASRGGPGVQYGYT
TRBV5-1	NA	TRBJ2-7	ASRTGGDPYEQY
TRBV6-1	NA	TRBJ1-2	ASTKRDIYGYT
TRBV4-1	few	TRBJ2-1	ASSRSATGPRGSTEQF
TRBV6-5	NA	TRBJ1-5	ASLGAQNQPQH
TRBV6-6	NA	TRBJ1-2	ASSYSRIRQDYGYT
TRBV6-5	NA	TRBJ2-5	ASSFRRGPVETQY
TRBV7-9	few	TRBJ2-3	ASSRILDLGGGAFGTQY
TRBV9	few	TRBJ1-1	ASSAINTEAF
TRBV6-6	NA	TRBJ2-1	ASSTAVAGAYNEQF
TRBV27	NA	TRBJ1-2	ASGTAYGYT
TRBV29-1	few	TRBJ1-5	SVRTGLNQPQH
TRBV6-1	NA	TRBJ1-4	ASSFSDSPNEKLF
TRBV27	NA	TRBJ2-1	ASSLRDRSNEQF
TRBV13	NA	TRBJ2-4	ASSLERRTGDGAKNIQY
TRBV10-3	NA	TRBJ2-2	AISTGGTGELF
TRBV5-6	NA	TRBJ2-1	ASSLDGGGPDNEQF
TRBV7-9	NA	TRBJ1-1	ASSGDRNTEAF
TRBV7-9	NA	TRBJ2-1	ASSLSTSGGAAYNEQF
TRBV7-6	NA	TRBJ1-6	ASSSSQQGITLH
TRBV7-6	NA	TRBJ1-1	ASSLAEIEGTEAF
TRBV27	NA	TRBJ2-3	ASRRVSDTQY
TRBV29-1	large	TRBJ2-1	SALQGSWEQF
TRBV4-1	NA	TRBJ1-1	ASSQERRTF
TRBV19	NA	TRBJ1-5	ASSIEGRDSNQPQH
TRBV19	NA	TRBJ2-6	ASSSSRAGANVLT
TRBV9	NA	TRBJ2-1	ASSVALGAYNEQF
TRBV9	few	TRBJ1-1	ASSGYRGRLNTEAF
TRBV2	NA	TRBJ2-7	ASRRETYEQY
TRBV4-1	NA	TRBJ2-7	ASSQVREYEQY
TRBV9	NA	TRBJ2-1	ASSLLGGGSYNEQF
TRBV18	NA	TRBJ2-3	ASSPAGGRADTQY
TRBV6-5	NA	TRBJ2-7	ASARVRDTLGEQY
TRBV7-3	NA	TRBJ2-7	ASSHPDRGREQY
TRBV27	NA	TRBJ2-5	ASTTPGTSLGETQY
TRBV13	NA	TRBJ1-3	ASSPGLPSGNTIY
TRBV10-3	few	TRBJ1-1	AISDRGPGQGNTEAF
TRBV10-1	NA	NA	ASSGDRVSDEQY
TRBV4-2	NA	TRBJ2-5	ASSQDLRPDKLTQY
TRBV10-3	NA	TRBJ2-5	AISESTGQETQY
TRBV4-1	NA	TRBJ2-1	ASSQGGPVSGGVRHEQF
TRBV7-3	NA	TRBJ1-1	ASSRDRDLTEAF
TRBV7-9	NA	TRBJ2-3	ASSPDRPTDTQY
TRBV9	NA	TRBJ2-5	ASSSEAFSYQETQY
TRBV6-5	NA	TRBJ2-5	ASSRGPASETQY
TRBV28	once	TRBJ1-5	ASTRTVDQPQH